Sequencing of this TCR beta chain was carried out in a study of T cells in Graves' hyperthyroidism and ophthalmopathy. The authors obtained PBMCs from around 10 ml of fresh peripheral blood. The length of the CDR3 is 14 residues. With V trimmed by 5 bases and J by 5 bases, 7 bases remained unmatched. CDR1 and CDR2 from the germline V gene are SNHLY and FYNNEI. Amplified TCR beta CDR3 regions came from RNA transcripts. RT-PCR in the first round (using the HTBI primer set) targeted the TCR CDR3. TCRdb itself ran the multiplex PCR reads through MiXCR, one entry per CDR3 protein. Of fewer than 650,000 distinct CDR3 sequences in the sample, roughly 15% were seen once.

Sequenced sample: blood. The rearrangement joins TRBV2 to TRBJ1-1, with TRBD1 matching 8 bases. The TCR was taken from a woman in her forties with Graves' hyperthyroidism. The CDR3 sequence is CASSRQGSRTEAFF. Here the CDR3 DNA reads TGTGCCAGCAGTCGACAGGGGTCGAGGACTGAAGCTTTCTTT.